This TCR beta chain was observed in a study of cytomegalovirus exposure and HLA in healthy donors. About the study: In terms of ancestry, the Caucasian-associated cluster contained about four fifths of the approximately 400 genotyped donors.

The PCR contained 60 Vbeta and 13 Jbeta primers. In the original workflow: Unique TCR beta chains totaled some 80 million in a later count, with roughly 11 million of them shared. Sequenced by immunoSEQ multiplex PCR; TCRdb stores in-frame clones only, minus some. V and J calls and clone size follow that table, whereas D and trimming were derived from the DNA. The data contain more than 90,000 clones, around 76% of them singletons. The CDR3 totals 15 residues. Germline CDR1 and CDR2: SNHLY and FYNNEI. The V end was cut by 4 bases, the J end by 6 bases, with 19 bases between. The sequence was collected from a man aged 45-60 years in good health and CMV-seropositive. The V and J genes are TRBV2 and TRBJ2-7; possible D gene TRBD1, 5 bases. The sample was PBMCs. In DNA, the CDR3 is TGTGCCAGCAGTGTCCGTCAGGGAAGTTTCCGCGAGCAGTACTTC. Translation: CASSVRQGSFREQYF.